This T cell receptor beta chain was documented in a study of T cells in localized non-small cell lung cancer. Findings and caveats of the study: Clonality of T cells reached its maximum in uninvolved adjacent lung, surpassing tumor.

The germline V and J ends were trimmed by 7 bases and 4 bases, with 11 bases remaining between them. The CDR3 covers 13 residues. Germline-derived CDR1 and CDR2 are MGHDK and SYGVNS. Only in-frame clones appear in the TCRdb table, and some are missing; sequencing was by immunoSEQ multiplex PCR. The profile shows 13,000 to 15,000 clones, 80% to 85% of them singletons. Remarks on this clone: Its antigen is undetermined.

Sequenced material: peripheral blood, taken before any cancer treatment. J is TRBJ2-1 and V is TRBV25-1, with unresolved D. The origin of this receptor is an older female donor with stage I squamous cell lung carcinoma. The CDR3, as DNA: TGTGCCAGCACCCCATTCCTTTACAATGAGCAGTTCTTC. Protein: CASTPFLYNEQFF.